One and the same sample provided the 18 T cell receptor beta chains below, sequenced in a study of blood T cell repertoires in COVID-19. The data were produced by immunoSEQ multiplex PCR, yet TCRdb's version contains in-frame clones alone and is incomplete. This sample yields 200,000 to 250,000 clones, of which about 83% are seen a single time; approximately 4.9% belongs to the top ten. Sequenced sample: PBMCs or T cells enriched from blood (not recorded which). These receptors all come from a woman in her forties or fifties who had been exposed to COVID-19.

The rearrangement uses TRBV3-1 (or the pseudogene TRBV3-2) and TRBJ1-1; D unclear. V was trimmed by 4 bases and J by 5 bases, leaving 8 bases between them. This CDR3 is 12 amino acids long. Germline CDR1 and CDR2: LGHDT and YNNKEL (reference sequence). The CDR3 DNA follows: TGTGCCAGCAGCCGGCGAGGAACTGAAGCTTTCTTT. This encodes CASSRRGTEAFF.

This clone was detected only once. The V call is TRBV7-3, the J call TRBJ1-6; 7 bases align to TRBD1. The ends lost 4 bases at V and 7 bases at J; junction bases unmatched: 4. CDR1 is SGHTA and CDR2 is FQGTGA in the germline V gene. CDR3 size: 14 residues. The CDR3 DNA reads TGTGCCAGCAGCTCGGGACAGTCAAATTCACCCCTCCACTTT. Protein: CASSSGQSNSPLHF.

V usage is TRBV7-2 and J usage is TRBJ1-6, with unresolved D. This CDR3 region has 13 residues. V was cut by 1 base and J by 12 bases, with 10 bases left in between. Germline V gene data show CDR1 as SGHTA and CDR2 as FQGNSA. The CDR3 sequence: CASSLGSLRPLHF. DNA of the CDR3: TGTGCCAGCAGCTTAGGGAGTCTGAGACCCCTCCACTTT.

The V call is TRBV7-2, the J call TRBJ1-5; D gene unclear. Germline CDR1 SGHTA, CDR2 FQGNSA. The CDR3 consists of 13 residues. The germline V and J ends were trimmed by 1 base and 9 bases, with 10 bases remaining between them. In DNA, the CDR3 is TGTGCCAGCAGCTTAGATCTAATTGGGCCCCAGCATTTT. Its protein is CASSLDLIGPQHF.

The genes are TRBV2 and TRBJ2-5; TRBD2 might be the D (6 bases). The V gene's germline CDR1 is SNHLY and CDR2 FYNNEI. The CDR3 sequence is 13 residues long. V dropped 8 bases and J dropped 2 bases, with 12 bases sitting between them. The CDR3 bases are TGTGCCAGCGGGTTAGGGAGGCAAGAGACCCAGTACTTC. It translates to CASGLGRQETQYF.

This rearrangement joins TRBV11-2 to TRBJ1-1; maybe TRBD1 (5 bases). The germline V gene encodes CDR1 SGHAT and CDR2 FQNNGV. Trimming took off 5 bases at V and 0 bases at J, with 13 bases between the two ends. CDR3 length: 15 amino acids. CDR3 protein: CASSPRAVLNTEAFF. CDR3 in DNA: TGTGCCAGCAGCCCCAGGGCCGTCTTGAACACTGAAGCTTTCTTT. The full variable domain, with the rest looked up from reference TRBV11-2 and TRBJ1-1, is EAGVAQSPRYKIIEKRQSVAFWCNPISGHATLYWYQQILGQGPKLLIQFQNNGVVDDSQLPKDRFSAERLKGVDSTLKIQPAKLEDSAVYLCASSPRAVLNTEAFFGQGTRLTVV.

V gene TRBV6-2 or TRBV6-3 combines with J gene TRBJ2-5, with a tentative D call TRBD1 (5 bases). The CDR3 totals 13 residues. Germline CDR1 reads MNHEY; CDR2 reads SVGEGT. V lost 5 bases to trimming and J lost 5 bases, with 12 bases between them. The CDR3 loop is CASSRGWDETQYF. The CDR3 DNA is TGTGCCAGCAGTAGGGGATGGGATGAGACCCAGTACTTC.

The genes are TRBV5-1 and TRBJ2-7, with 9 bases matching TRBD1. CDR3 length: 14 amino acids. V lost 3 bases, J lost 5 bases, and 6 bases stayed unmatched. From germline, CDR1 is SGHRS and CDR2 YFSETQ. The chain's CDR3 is CASSSTGGNNEQYF. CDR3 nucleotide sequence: TGCGCCAGCAGCTCCACAGGGGGCAACAACGAGCAGTACTTC.

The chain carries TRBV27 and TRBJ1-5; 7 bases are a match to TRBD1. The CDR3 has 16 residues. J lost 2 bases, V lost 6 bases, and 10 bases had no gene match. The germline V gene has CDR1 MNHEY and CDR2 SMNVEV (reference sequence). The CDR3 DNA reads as TGTGCCAGCAGCCCAGGGGGGAGGCTTCGCAATCAGCCCCAGCATTTT. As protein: CASSPGGRLRNQPQHF.

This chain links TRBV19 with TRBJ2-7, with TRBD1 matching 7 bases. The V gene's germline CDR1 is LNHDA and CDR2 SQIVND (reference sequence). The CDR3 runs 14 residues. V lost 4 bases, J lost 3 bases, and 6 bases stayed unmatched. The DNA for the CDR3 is TGTGCCAGTAGTAAAGGGACAGCATTCTACGAGCAGTACTTC. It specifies CASSKGTAFYEQYF.

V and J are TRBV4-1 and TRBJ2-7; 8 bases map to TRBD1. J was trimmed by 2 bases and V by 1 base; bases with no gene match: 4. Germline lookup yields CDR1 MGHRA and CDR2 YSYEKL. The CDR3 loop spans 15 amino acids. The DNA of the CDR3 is TGCGCCAGCAGCCAAGTCGGGACAGGCCCCTACGAGCAGTACTTC. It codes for CASSQVGTGPYEQYF.

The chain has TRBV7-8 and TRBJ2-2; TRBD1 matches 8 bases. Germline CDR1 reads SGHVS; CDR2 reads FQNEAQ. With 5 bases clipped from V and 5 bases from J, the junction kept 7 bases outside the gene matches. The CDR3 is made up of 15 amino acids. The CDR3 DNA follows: TGTGCCAGCAGCCACAGGGGGTTAGGGACCGGGGAGCTGTTTTTT. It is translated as CASSHRGLGTGELFF.

This CDR3 is CASSPRQGKNYGYTF. CDR3 bases: TGTGCCAGCTCACCGCGACAGGGCAAGAACTATGGCTACACCTTC. The chain carries TRBV18 and TRBJ1-2; 7 bases agree with TRBD1. V shed 3 bases, J shed 2 bases, and the junction held 6 bases outside the gene matches. The CDR3 length is 15 residues. The germline gives CDR1 KGHSH, CDR2 LQKENI.

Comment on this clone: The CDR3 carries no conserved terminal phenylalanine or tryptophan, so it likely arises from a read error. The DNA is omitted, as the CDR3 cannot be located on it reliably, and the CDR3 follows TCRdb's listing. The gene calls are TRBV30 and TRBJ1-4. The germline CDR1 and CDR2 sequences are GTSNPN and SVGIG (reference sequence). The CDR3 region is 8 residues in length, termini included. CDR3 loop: CAWSVIPL.

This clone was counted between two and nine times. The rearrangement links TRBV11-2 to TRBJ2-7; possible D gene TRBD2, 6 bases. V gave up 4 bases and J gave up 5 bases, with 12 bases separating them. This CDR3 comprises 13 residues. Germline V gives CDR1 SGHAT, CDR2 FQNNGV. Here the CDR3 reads CASSYGTRDEQYF. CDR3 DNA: TGTGCCAGCAGCTATGGGACTCGGGACGAGCAGTACTTC.

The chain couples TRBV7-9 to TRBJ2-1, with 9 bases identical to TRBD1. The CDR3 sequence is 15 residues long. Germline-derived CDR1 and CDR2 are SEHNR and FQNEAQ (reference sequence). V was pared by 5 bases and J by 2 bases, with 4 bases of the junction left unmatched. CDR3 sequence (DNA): TGTGCCAGCAGCCGCCGGGACAGGGCCTACAATGAGCAGTTCTTC. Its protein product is CASSRRDRAYNEQFF.

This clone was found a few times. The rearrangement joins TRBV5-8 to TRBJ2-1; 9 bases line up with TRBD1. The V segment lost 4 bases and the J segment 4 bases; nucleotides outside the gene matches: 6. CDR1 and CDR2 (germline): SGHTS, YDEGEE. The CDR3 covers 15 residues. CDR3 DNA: TGTGCCAGCAGCAAAGTACAGGGGGCGTACAATGAGCAGTTCTTC. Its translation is CASSKVQGAYNEQFF.

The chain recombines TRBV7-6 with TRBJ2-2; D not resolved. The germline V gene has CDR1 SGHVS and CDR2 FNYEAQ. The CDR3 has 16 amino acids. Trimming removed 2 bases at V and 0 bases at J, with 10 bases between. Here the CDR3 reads CASSLFGPANTGELFF. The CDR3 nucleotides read TGTGCCAGCAGCTTATTTGGTCCAGCGAACACCGGGGAGCTGTTTTTT.